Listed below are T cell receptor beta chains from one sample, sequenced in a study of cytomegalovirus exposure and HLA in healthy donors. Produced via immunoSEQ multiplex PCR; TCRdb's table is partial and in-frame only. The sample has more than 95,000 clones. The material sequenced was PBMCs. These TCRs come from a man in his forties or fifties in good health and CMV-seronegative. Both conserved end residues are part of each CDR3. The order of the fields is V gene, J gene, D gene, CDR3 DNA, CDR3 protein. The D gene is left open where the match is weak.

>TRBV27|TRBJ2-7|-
TGTGCCAGCAGTCCCCTAAAAGGGGTGCGCTCCTACGAGCAGTACTTC
CASSPLKGVRSYEQYF
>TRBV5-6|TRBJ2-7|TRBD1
TGTGCCAGCAGCTTCCGCGGGACAGGTTCCTACGAGCAGTACTTC
CASSFRGTGSYEQYF
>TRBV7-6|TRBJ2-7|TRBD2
TGTGCCAGCAGCTTAGCGAGTCTAGCGGGGAACGAGCAGTACTTC
CASSLASLAGNEQYF
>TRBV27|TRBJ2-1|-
TGTGCCAGCAGTTTAAGCGGGCCTTACAATGAGCAGTTCTTC
CASSLSGPYNEQFF
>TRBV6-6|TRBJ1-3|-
TGTGCCAGTTACCCCCAGGGAACTGGAAACACCATATATTTT
CASYPQGTGNTIYF
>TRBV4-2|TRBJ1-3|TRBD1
TGTGCCAGCAGCCAAGAAAGGACAGGGGGCGACGAGACTGGAAACACCATATATTTT
CASSQERTGGDETGNTIYF
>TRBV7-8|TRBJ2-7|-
TGTGCCAGCAGCTTAGACTATTCCTACGAGCAGTACTTC
CASSLDYSYEQYF
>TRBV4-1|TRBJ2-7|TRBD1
TGCGCCAGCAGCCAAGAAGTACAGGGGGCGTACGAGCAGTACTTC
CASSQEVQGAYEQYF
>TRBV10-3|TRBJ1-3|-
TGTGCCATCAGTGTAAGCTTGGCAGGGGACAACTCTGGAAACACCATATATTTT
CAISVSLAGDNSGNTIYF
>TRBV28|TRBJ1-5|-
TGTGCCAGCAGTCCTATTCAAGGGGTCAATCAGCCCCAGCATTTT
CASSPIQGVNQPQHF
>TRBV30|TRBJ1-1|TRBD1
TGTGCCTGGAGTATAGGGACAGGGGGTTGGACTGAAGCTTTCTTT
CAWSIGTGGWTEAFF
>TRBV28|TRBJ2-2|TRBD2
TGTGCCAGCAAATCTGGGACTAGGGAAACCGGGGAGCTGTTTTTT
CASKSGTRETGELFF
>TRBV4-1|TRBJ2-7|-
TGCGCCAGCAGCCCCCCAGATCGCTCCTACGAGCAGTACTTC
CASSPPDRSYEQYF
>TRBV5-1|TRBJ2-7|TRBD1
TGCGCCAGCAGCTTGCCCGGACAGGGCTACGAGCAGTACTTC
CASSLPGQGYEQYF
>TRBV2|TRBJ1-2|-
TGTGCCAGCAGTGAAGAGCAATTCGGGAGAGACGCCTATGGCTACACCTTC
CASSEEQFGRDAYGYTF